These T cell receptor beta chains were read from a single sample in a study of cytomegalovirus exposure and HLA in healthy donors. Clones were sequenced by immunoSEQ multiplex PCR, and TCRdb holds only the in-frame ones, with some missing. This sample has about 120,000 clones, with over 75% found just once. The sample taken for sequencing was PBMCs. The receptors come from a man between 25 and 39 years old in good health and CMV-seronegative. Each CDR3 is given without its conserved first and last residue. Each record gives: J gene, V gene, CDR3 protein.

j_gene: TRBJ1-1; v_gene: TRBV9; CDR3aa: ASSVGAAGGTEAF
j_gene: TRBJ2-2; v_gene: TRBV10-3; CDR3aa: ATNPGTSGGETGELF
j_gene: TRBJ2-2; v_gene: TRBV15; CDR3aa: ATSRSRHANTGELF
j_gene: TRBJ2-3; v_gene: TRBV14; CDR3aa: ASSRGRGTDTQY
j_gene: TRBJ1-1; v_gene: TRBV15; CDR3aa: ATSRDRGSNTEAF
j_gene: TRBJ1-1; v_gene: TRBV11-2; CDR3aa: ASSLVIGGTEAF
j_gene: TRBJ1-4; v_gene: TRBV6-6; CDR3aa: ASSYSAGRNEKLF
j_gene: TRBJ2-7; v_gene: TRBV7-9; CDR3aa: ASSFGVPSGGEQY
j_gene: TRBJ1-6; v_gene: TRBV30; CDR3aa: AWSGTRNNSPLH
j_gene: TRBJ1-1; v_gene: TRBV18; CDR3aa: ASSPRGRGGEAF
j_gene: TRBJ1-6; v_gene: TRBV21-1; CDR3aa: ASSYKVATHYNSPLH
j_gene: TRBJ2-5; v_gene: TRBV4-1; CDR3aa: ASSQSWLSGGAQETQY
j_gene: TRBJ2-1; v_gene: TRBV29-1; CDR3aa: SVERSGGYYNEQF